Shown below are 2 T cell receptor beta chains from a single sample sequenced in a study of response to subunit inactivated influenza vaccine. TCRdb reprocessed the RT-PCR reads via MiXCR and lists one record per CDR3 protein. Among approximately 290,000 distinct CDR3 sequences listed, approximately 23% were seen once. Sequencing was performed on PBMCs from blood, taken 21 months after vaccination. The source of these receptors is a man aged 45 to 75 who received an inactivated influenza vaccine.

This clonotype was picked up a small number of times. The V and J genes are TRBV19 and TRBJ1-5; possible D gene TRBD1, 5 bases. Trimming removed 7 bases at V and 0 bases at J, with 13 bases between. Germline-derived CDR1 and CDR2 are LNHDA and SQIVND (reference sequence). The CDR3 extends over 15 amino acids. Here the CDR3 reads CASTREAPSNQPQHF. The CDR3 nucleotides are TGTGCCAGTACCAGGGAGGCCCCTAGCAATCAGCCCCAGCATTTT. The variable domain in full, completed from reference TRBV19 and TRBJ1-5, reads DGGITQSPKYLFRKEGQNVTLSCEQNLNHDAMYWYRQDPGQGLRLIYYSQIVNDFQKGDIAEGYSVSREKKESFPLTVTSAQKNPTAFYLCASTREAPSNQPQHFGDGTRLSIL.

DNA of the CDR3: TGCGCCAGCAGCGACACTGGGCCCGCCGGAGATACGCAGTATTTT. This sequence encodes CASSDTGPAGDTQYF. The rearrangement links TRBV5-1 to TRBJ2-3; D unclear. Looked up from germline, CDR1 is SGHRS and CDR2 is YFSETQ. The CDR3 is 15 amino acids. Trimming cost V 4 bases and J 5 bases, with 17 bases left between them.